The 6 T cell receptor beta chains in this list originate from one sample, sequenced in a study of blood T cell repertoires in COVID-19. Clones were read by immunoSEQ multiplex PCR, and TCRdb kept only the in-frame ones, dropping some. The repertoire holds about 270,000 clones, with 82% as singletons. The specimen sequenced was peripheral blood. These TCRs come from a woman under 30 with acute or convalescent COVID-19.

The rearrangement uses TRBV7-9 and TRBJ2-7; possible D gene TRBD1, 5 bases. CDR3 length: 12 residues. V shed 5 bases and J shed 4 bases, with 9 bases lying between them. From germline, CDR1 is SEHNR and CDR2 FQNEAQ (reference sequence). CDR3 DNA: TGTGCCAGCAGCGCGGACAATTACGAGCAGTACTTC. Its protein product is CASSADNYEQYF.

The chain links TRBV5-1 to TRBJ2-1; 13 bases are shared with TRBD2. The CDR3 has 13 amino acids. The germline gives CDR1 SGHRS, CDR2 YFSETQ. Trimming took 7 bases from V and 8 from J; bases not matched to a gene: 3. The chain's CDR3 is CASRLAGGDEQFF. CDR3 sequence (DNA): TGCGCCAGCCGACTAGCGGGAGGCGATGAGCAGTTCTTC.

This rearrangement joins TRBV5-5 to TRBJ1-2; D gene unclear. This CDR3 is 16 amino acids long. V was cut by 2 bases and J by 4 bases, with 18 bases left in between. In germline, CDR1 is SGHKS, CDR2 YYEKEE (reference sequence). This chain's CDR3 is CASSLLPGGLGYGYTF. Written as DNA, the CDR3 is TGTGCCAGCAGCTTACTTCCGGGCGGGTTAGGCTATGGCTACACCTTC. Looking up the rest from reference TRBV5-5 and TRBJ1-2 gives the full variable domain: DAGVTQSPTHLIKTRGQQVTLRCSPISGHKSVSWYQQVLGQGPQFIFQYYEKEERGRGNFPDRFSARQFPNYSSELNVNALLLGDSALYLCASSLLPGGLGYGYTFGSGTRLTVV.

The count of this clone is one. The CDR3, as DNA: TGTGCCAGTAGTATAAATGGGGCAGGTTCCTACGAGCAGTACTTC. Translation: CASSINGAGSYEQYF. The V and J genes are TRBV19 and TRBJ2-7; TRBD1 might be the D (5 bases). V was trimmed by 2 bases and J by 1 base, leaving 12 bases between them. The germline CDR1 and CDR2 sequences are LNHDA and SQIVND (reference sequence). The CDR3 spans 15 residues.

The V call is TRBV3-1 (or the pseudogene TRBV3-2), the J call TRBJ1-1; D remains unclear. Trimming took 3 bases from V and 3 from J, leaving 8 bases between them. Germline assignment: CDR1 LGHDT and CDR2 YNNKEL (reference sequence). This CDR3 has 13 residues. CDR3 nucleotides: TGTGCCAGCAGCCACCCCGGGGACACTGAAGCTTTCTTT. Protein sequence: CASSHPGDTEAFF.

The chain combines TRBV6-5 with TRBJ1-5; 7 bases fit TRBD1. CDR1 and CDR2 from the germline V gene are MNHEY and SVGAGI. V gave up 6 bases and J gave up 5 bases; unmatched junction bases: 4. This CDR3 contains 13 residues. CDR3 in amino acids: CASSTGEHQPQHF. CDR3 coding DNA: TGTGCCAGCAGCACAGGGGAGCATCAGCCCCAGCATTTT.